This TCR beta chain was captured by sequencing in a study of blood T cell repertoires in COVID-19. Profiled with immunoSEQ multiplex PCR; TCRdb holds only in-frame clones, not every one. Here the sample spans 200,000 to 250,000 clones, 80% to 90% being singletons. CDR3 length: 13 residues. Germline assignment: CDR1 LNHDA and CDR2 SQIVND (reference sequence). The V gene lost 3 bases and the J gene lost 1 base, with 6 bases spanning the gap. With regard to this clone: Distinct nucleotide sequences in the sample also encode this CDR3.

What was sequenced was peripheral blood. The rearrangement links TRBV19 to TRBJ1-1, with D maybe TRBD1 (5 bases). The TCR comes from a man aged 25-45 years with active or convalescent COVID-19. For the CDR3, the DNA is TGTGCCAGTAGTATTCAGGGGAACACTGAAGCTTTCTTT. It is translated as CASSIQGNTEAFF.